The 20 T cell receptor beta chains in this list originate from one sample, sequenced in a study of shared clonotypes between healthy human individuals. The protocol was immunoSEQ multiplex PCR, while the TCRdb copy is restricted to in-frame clones and leaves out a portion. The sample contains some 700,000 clones, 80% to 95% of which appear only once. Sequencing was carried out using memory CD8+ T cells from PBMCs. Subset noted: CD45RO+ cells pooled with CCR7-negative TemRA cells. The receptors were sampled from a man between 18 and 35 years old in good health. Some clones in this sample may be carry-over from other donors' samples.

As for this clone: A single base is all that separates this from a far larger clone, so a read error is likely. The rearrangement uses TRBV19 and TRBJ1-2, with a weak D call TRBD1 (5 bases). CDR1 LNHDA and CDR2 SQIVND come from the germline V gene (reference sequence). The CDR3 covers 13 residues. Trimming took off 2 bases at V and 6 bases at J, with 10 bases between the two ends. The CDR3 DNA reads as TGTGCCAGTAGTATATCCAGGGTCCATGGCTACACCTTC. Translated: CASSISRVHGYTF. The variable domain in full, completed from reference TRBV19 and TRBJ1-2, reads DGGITQSPKYLFRKEGQNVTLSCEQNLNHDAMYWYRQDPGQGLRLIYYSQIVNDFQKGDIAEGYSVSREKKESFPLTVTSAQKNPTAFYLCASSISRVHGYTFGSGTRLTVV.

The rearrangement links TRBV9 to TRBJ2-1; 10 bases match TRBD1. After removal of 3 bases from V and 6 bases from J, the junction contained 6 bases not matched to a gene. The CDR3 covers 15 residues. Germline V gives CDR1 SGDLS, CDR2 YYNGEE. This chain's CDR3 is CASSDDRGRVNEQFF. The CDR3 coding sequence is TGTGCCAGCAGCGACGACAGGGGGCGCGTCAATGAGCAGTTCTTC. Drawing the rest from reference TRBV9 and TRBJ2-1, the complete variable domain is DSGVTQTPKHLITATGQRVTLRCSPRSGDLSVYWYQQSLDQGLQFLIQYYNGEERAKGNILERFSAQQFPDLHSELNLSSLELGDSALYFCASSDDRGRVNEQFFGPGTRLTVL.

The chain carries TRBV11-2 and TRBJ1-1; D is unresolved. This CDR3 is built from 15 residues. Germline CDR1 SGHAT, CDR2 FQNNGV. Trimming left V 5 bases short and J 0 bases short, with 13 bases between. The CDR3 loop reads CASSTPRAMNTEAFF. CDR3 in DNA: TGTGCCAGCAGCACGCCTAGGGCCATGAACACTGAAGCTTTCTTT.

The chain has TRBV7-2 and TRBJ1-5, with D maybe TRBD1 (6 bases). There are 16 residues in the CDR3. The V end was cut by 5 bases, the J end by 6 bases, with 20 bases between. Germline lookup yields CDR1 SGHTA and CDR2 FQGNSA. The CDR3 region has the DNA TGTGCCAGCAGCCCCGCAGGGGAAGGGATCGGTCAGCCCCAGCATTTT. This encodes CASSPAGEGIGQPQHF.

This sequence joins TRBV5-6 and TRBJ2-7; D assignment may be TRBD1 or TRBD2 (6 bases each). The CDR3 totals 15 residues. From germline, CDR1 is SGHDT and CDR2 YYEEEE. The V end was cut by 4 bases, the J end by 3 bases, with 17 bases between. CDR3 region: CASSSARGPFYEQYF. The CDR3 DNA reads as TGTGCCAGCAGCAGTGCTCGGGGGCCATTCTACGAGCAGTACTTC.

This chain joins TRBV5-1 and TRBJ2-3; D gene unclear. The germline V and J ends were trimmed by 0 bases and 1 base, with 12 bases remaining between them. The CDR3 covers 16 residues. Per germline, CDR1 SGHRS and CDR2 YFSETQ. CDR3 amino acids: CASSLGRPRGTDTQYF. The CDR3 DNA reads as TGCGCCAGCAGCTTGGGCAGGCCTCGCGGCACAGATACGCAGTATTTT.

This chain uses TRBV7-2 with TRBJ1-5; no reliable D call. Trimming took off 1 base at V and 6 bases at J, with 10 bases between the two ends. The CDR3 is 14 amino acids. From germline, CDR1 is SGHTA and CDR2 FQGNSA. CDR3 sequence (DNA): TGTGCCAGCAGCTTAGGGGCAGCGGCTCAGCCCCAGCATTTT. This translates into CASSLGAAAQPQHF.

V gene TRBV6-5 combines with J gene TRBJ2-5, with 7 bases identical to TRBD1. Germline loops: CDR1 MNHEY, CDR2 SVGAGI. With 6 bases clipped from V and 5 bases from J, the junction kept 9 bases outside the gene matches. CDR3 size: 14 residues. CDR3 residues: CASRYHDRVETQYF. CDR3 bases: TGTGCCAGCAGGTACCACGACAGGGTCGAGACCCAGTACTTC.

This sequence joins TRBV6-5 and TRBJ2-1; tentative D call: TRBD2 (6 bases). V was trimmed by 4 bases and J by 5 bases, leaving 15 bases between them. This CDR3 spans 15 amino acids. The V gene's germline CDR1 is MNHEY and CDR2 SVGAGI. The DNA of the CDR3 is TGTGCCAGCAGTTGGCCGGTCCCGGGGGACAATGAGCAGTTCTTC. Encoded protein: CASSWPVPGDNEQFF.

The genes are TRBV4-1 and TRBJ2-2; D gene uncertain. The CDR3 is made up of 13 amino acids. The V end was cut by 7 bases, the J end by 0 bases, with 6 bases between. Germline values: CDR1 MGHRA, CDR2 YSYEKL. The CDR3 nucleotides are TGCGCCAGCACGGAAACGAACACCGGGGAGCTGTTTTTT. Protein: CASTETNTGELFF.

The chain has TRBV27 and TRBJ2-1; 12 bases match TRBD2. The CDR3 is 14 amino acids. V shed 6 bases, J shed 8 bases, and the junction held 5 bases outside the gene matches. Germline lookup yields CDR1 MNHEY and CDR2 SMNVEV (reference sequence). CDR3 DNA: TGTGCCAGCAGGAGACTAGCGGGAGTTGATGAGCAGTTCTTC. As protein: CASRRLAGVDEQFF.

The chain has TRBV27 and TRBJ2-1, with 10 bases aligning to TRBD1. The ends lost 6 bases at V and 2 bases at J; junction bases unmatched: 4. Germline V CDR1 and CDR2: MNHEY, SMNVEV (reference sequence). This CDR3 is 15 amino acids long. In DNA form, the CDR3 reads TGTGCCAGCAGCTCCGGGACAGGGGCCTACAATGAGCAGTTCTTC. Translating it yields CASSSGTGAYNEQFF.

The gene calls are TRBV5-8 and TRBJ1-5; D gene unclear. CDR1 and CDR2 (germline): SGHTS, YDEGEE. The length of the CDR3 is 15 residues. V lost 0 bases and J 4 bases, leaving 11 bases between the germline ends. CDR3 sequence (DNA): TGTGCCAGCAGCTTGGCGTCAGGATGGAATCAGCCCCAGCATTTT. It yields the protein CASSLASGWNQPQHF. Based on the CDR3 plus reference TRBV5-8 and TRBJ1-5, the full variable domain is EAGVTQSPTHLIKTRGQQATLRCSPISGHTSVYWYQQALGLGLQFLLWYDEGEERNRGNFPPRFSGRQFPNYSSELNVNALELEDSALYLCASSLASGWNQPQHFGDGTRLSIL.

The chain employs TRBV27 and TRBJ2-7, with 8 bases that match TRBD2. The trim removed 5 bases at V and 5 bases at J, leaving 14 bases unmatched. This CDR3 contains 16 residues. Germline V gives CDR1 MNHEY, CDR2 SMNVEV (reference sequence). In nucleotides, the CDR3 is TGTGCCAGCAGTAGGGGGTCGGGCGGGAGGATCGACGAGCAGTACTTC. It yields the protein CASSRGSGGRIDEQYF.

As for this clone: This specimen includes other DNA sequences encoding the same CDR3. The chain uses TRBV7-9 and TRBJ2-7, with D perhaps given as TRBD1 or TRBD2 (5 bases each). CDR1 and CDR2 (germline): SEHNR, FQNEAQ (reference sequence). Trimming left V 1 base short and J 4 bases short, with 11 bases between. CDR3 length equals 14 residues. The CDR3 DNA follows: TGTGCCAGCAGCTTAGTTCGGGGCGGATACGAGCAGTACTTC. Residues: CASSLVRGGYEQYF.

The rearrangement joins TRBV2 to TRBJ2-5; D remains unclear. The CDR3 extends over 12 amino acids. Germline assignment: CDR1 SNHLY and CDR2 FYNNEI. V shed 3 bases and J shed 4 bases, with 6 bases lying between them. CDR3 residues: CASSDRAETQYF. The CDR3 nucleotides read TGTGCCAGCAGTGATAGGGCAGAGACCCAGTACTTC.

V and J are TRBV7-9 and TRBJ1-4; weak D call: TRBD1 (5 bases). Trimming cost V 2 bases and J 4 bases, with 17 bases left between them. The germline V gene encodes CDR1 SEHNR and CDR2 FQNEAQ (reference sequence). CDR3 length: 17 amino acids. This chain's CDR3 is CASSLWSGTELNEKLFF. In DNA form, the CDR3 reads TGTGCCAGCAGCTTATGGTCTGGGACGGAACTTAATGAAAAACTGTTTTTT.

In the case of this clone: The same CDR3 also results from other DNA sequences found in this sample. This rearrangement joins TRBV6-5 to TRBJ2-7, with no clear D. The CDR3 is 14 amino acids. V was trimmed by 0 bases and J by 2 bases, leaving 8 bases between them. Germline V gene sequence: CDR1 MNHEY, CDR2 SVGAGI. CDR3 nucleotides: TGTGCCAGCAGTTACTCGGGCGGCACCTACGAGCAGTACTTC. Amino acid sequence: CASSYSGGTYEQYF.

Here the CDR3 reads CASSPTGATNEKLFF. Written as DNA, the CDR3 is TGTGCCAGCAGCCCGACAGGGGCCACTAATGAAAAACTGTTTTTT. The chain recombines TRBV7-3 with TRBJ1-4, with 8 bases aligning to TRBD1. CDR3 size: 15 residues. After removal of 5 bases from V and 2 bases from J, the junction contained 4 bases not matched to a gene. From germline, CDR1 is SGHTA and CDR2 FQGTGA.

The chain employs TRBV19 and TRBJ1-4, with D maybe TRBD1 (5 bases). Germline V gene sequence: CDR1 LNHDA, CDR2 SQIVND (reference sequence). CDR3 length: 17 residues. Deletions cut 4 bases from V and 1 base from J, with 16 bases between. CDR3 bases: TGTGCCAGTAGTACGTACCATACGACAGAAACTAATGAAAAACTGTTTTTT. This gives the protein CASSTYHTTETNEKLFF.